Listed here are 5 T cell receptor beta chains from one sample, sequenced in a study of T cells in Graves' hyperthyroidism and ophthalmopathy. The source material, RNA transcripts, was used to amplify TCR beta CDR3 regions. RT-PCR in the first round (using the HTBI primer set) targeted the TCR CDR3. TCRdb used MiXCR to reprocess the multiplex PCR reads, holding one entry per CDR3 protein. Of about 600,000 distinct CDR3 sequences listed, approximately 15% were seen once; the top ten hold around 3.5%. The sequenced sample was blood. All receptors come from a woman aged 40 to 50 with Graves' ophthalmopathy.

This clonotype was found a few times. The chain's CDR3 is CASSRGYLKNGYEQYF. CDR3 DNA sequence: TGTGCCAGCAGCCGAGGTTACTTGAAAAATGGCTACGAGCAGTACTTC. The V gene is TRBV3-1, the J gene TRBJ2-7; D gene ambiguous. V lost 4 bases to trimming and J lost 3 bases, with 19 bases between them. CDR3 size: 16 residues. The germline CDR1 and CDR2 sequences are LGHDT and YNNKEL (reference sequence).

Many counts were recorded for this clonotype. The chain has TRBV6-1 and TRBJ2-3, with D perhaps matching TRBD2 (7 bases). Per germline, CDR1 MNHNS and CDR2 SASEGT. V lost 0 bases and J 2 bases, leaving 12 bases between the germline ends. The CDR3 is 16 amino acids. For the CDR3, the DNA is TGTGCCAGCAGTGAAGCGCGGGGGCCAAACACAGATACGCAGTATTTT. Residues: CASSEARGPNTDTQYF.

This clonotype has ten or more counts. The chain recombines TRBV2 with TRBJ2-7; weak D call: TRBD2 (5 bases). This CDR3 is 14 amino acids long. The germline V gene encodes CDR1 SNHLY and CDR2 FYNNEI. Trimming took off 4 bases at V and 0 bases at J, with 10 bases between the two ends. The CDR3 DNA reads TGTGCCAGCAGTGGTCAGCGGAGCTCCTACGAGCAGTACTTC. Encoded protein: CASSGQRSSYEQYF.

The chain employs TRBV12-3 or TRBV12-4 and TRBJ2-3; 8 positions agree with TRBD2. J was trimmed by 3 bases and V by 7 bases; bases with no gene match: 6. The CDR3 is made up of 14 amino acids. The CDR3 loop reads CASTPGGRTDTQYF. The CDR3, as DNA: TGTGCCAGCACCCCGGGGGGGAGGACAGATACGCAGTATTTT.

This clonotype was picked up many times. CDR3 sequence: CASRSTSGTKRYTIYF. The CDR3 DNA sequence: TGTGCCAGCAGGTCGACATCCGGGACGAAGAGATACACCATATATTTT. The V and J genes are TRBV12-3 or TRBV12-4 and TRBJ1-3; perhaps TRBD1 as D (5 bases). There are 16 residues in the CDR3. The V gene lost 6 bases and the J gene lost 8 bases, with 23 bases spanning the gap.